Following are 20 T cell receptor beta chains from one sample sequenced in a study of shared clonotypes between healthy human individuals. The naive CD8 population came from CD45RO-negative cells selected for CCR7, without terminally differentiated effector memory CD45RA+ cells. Sequencing was performed with immunoSEQ multiplex PCR; in TCRdb, only in-frame clones are kept and a portion is missing. The sample consists of hundreds of thousands of clones, about 96% of them appearing once. Sequences were obtained from naive CD8+ T cells sorted from blood. The receptors stem from a man aged 25 to 40 in good health.

The rearrangement joins TRBV7-9 to TRBJ2-2; perhaps TRBD1 as D (5 bases). Trimming shortened V by 1 base and J by 6 bases, and 12 bases separated the two germline ends. The germline V gene encodes CDR1 SEHNR and CDR2 FQNEAQ (reference sequence). This CDR3 is 15 amino acids long. DNA of the CDR3: TGTGCCAGCAGCTTAGGGGGCTCCGGCCCCGGGGAGCTGTTTTTT. It encodes CASSLGGSGPGELFF.

Notes on this clone: Other nucleotide sequences from this sample produce the same CDR3. The chain combines TRBV29-1 with TRBJ2-7, with D possibly matching TRBD1 (5 bases). Germline lookup yields CDR1 SQVTM and CDR2 ANQGSEA. This CDR3 contains 13 residues. Trimming took 1 base from V and 2 from J, leaving 9 bases between them. The CDR3 loop is CSVEVPGTYEQYF. The CDR3 DNA is TGCAGCGTTGAAGTTCCAGGGACCTACGAGCAGTACTTC.

The J gene is TRBJ2-5, the V gene TRBV2; weak D call: TRBD1 (5 bases). The V and J ends lost 6 bases and 3 bases respectively, with 14 bases between them. The CDR3 sequence is 14 residues long. The V gene's germline CDR1 is SNHLY and CDR2 FYNNEI. CDR3 nucleotides: TGTGCCAGCAGGGCGACTGGGGCAAAAGAGACCCAGTACTTC. Residues: CASRATGAKETQYF.

The chain combines TRBV10-3 with TRBJ2-1; D remains unclear. The V and J ends lost 2 bases and 8 bases respectively, with 13 bases between them. The CDR3 is made up of 14 amino acids. Germline V lookup: CDR1 ENHRY, CDR2 SYGVKD. The CDR3 reads CAISEGVGADEQFF. CDR3 nucleotides: TGTGCCATCAGTGAGGGGGTAGGCGCGGATGAGCAGTTCTTC.

The CDR3 reads CASSSMWSRYEQYF. CDR3 bases: TGTGCCAGCAGCTCTATGTGGTCGCGATACGAGCAGTACTTC. The chain joins TRBV7-9 to TRBJ2-7; D is unresolved. V was pared by 4 bases and J by 4 bases, with 14 bases between. Germline V CDR1 and CDR2: SEHNR, FQNEAQ (reference sequence). The CDR3 covers 14 residues.

This clone was picked up one time. The V and J genes are TRBV5-1 and TRBJ2-5; weak D call: TRBD2 (6 bases). The V end was cut by 4 bases, the J end by 1 base, with 17 bases between. Germline V gene lookup returns CDR1 SGHRS and CDR2 YFSETQ. The CDR3 has 16 residues. CDR3 residues: CASSGIAGGPQETQYF. The CDR3 DNA follows: TGCGCCAGCAGCGGCATAGCCGGAGGGCCCCAAGAGACCCAGTACTTC. The full variable domain, completed using reference TRBV5-1 and TRBJ2-5, is KAGVTQTPRYLIKTRGQQVTLSCSPISGHRSVSWYQQTPGQGLQFLFEYFSETQRNKGNFPGRFSGRQFSNSRSEMNVSTLELGDSALYLCASSGIAGGPQETQYFGPGTRLLVL.

The chain couples TRBV15 to TRBJ1-5; unclear D gene. From germline, CDR1 is LNHNV and CDR2 YYDKDF (reference sequence). This CDR3 is 15 amino acids long. Between the trimmed V and J ends, which lost 0 bases and 7 bases, there was a span of 13 bases. The CDR3 protein is CATSRDSSLGQPQHF. As DNA, the CDR3 is TGTGCCACCAGCAGAGATTCCTCCCTGGGGCAGCCCCAGCATTTT.

The V and J genes are TRBV28 and TRBJ1-5; TRBD1 matches 8 bases. Losses at the gene ends were 11 bases for V and 4 bases for J; bases not matched to a gene: 13. Germline CDR1 MDHEN, CDR2 SYDVKM. The CDR3 has 15 residues. CDR3 coding DNA: TGTGCCGTTCAGTTCCTGACAGGGGTTAATCAGCCCCAGCATTTT. Protein sequence: CAVQFLTGVNQPQHF.

The gene calls are TRBV13 and TRBJ2-1, with D unresolved. The CDR3 totals 12 residues. The germline CDR1 and CDR2 sequences are PRHDT and FYEKMQ (reference sequence). V lost 1 base, J lost 10 bases, and 8 bases lay in between. In DNA, the CDR3 is TGTGCCAGCAGCTTAGTGTCTCGGGAGCAGTTCTTC. This sequence encodes CASSLVSREQFF.

The J gene is TRBJ1-1, the V gene TRBV9; no reliable D call. V dropped 0 bases and J dropped 5 bases, with 5 bases sitting between them. CDR1 is SGDLS and CDR2 is YYNGEE in the germline V gene. The CDR3 is 12 amino acids. The CDR3 region is CASSVGETEAFF. The CDR3 region has the DNA TGTGCCAGCAGCGTAGGTGAGACTGAAGCTTTCTTT. The entire variable domain, with the rest obtained from reference TRBV9 and TRBJ1-1, is as follows: DSGVTQTPKHLITATGQRVTLRCSPRSGDLSVYWYQQSLDQGLQFLIQYYNGEERAKGNILERFSAQQFPDLHSELNLSSLELGDSALYFCASSVGETEAFFGQGTRLTVV.

This chain links TRBV5-6 with TRBJ2-2; 9 positions agree with TRBD2. The length of the CDR3 is 15 residues. The germline V gene has CDR1 SGHDT and CDR2 YYEEEE. V shed 4 bases and J 5 bases; nucleotides not matched to a gene: 6. This chain's CDR3 is CASSPGSGRTGELFF. The CDR3 coding sequence is TGTGCCAGCAGCCCGGGCAGCGGGAGGACCGGGGAGCTGTTTTTT.

A note on this clone: This specimen includes other DNA sequences encoding the same CDR3. V is TRBV14 and J is TRBJ1-1; no clear D. Germline values: CDR1 SGHDN, CDR2 FVKESK. The V end lost 1 base, the J end lost 1 base, and 4 bases lay between the germline ends. The CDR3 length is 13 residues. CDR3 nucleotide sequence: TGTGCCAGCAGCCAAGCAGGGAACACTGAAGCTTTCTTT. The encoded protein is CASSQAGNTEAFF. The entire variable domain, with the rest obtained from reference TRBV14 and TRBJ1-1, is as follows: EAGVTQFPSHSVIEKGQTVTLRCDPISGHDNLYWYRRVMGKEIKFLLHFVKESKQDESGMPNNRFLAERTGGTYSTLKVQPAELEDSGVYFCASSQAGNTEAFFGQGTRLTVV.

This chain uses TRBV9 with TRBJ2-7; 8 bases match TRBD1. The germline CDR1 and CDR2 sequences are SGDLS and YYNGEE. The CDR3 has 14 residues. V shed 5 bases and J 3 bases; nucleotides not matched to a gene: 7. For the CDR3, the DNA is TGTGCCAGCAGTCCAGGGGGCGGGGACTACGAGCAGTACTTC. The encoded protein is CASSPGGGDYEQYF. The entire variable domain, with the rest obtained from reference TRBV9 and TRBJ2-7, is as follows: DSGVTQTPKHLITATGQRVTLRCSPRSGDLSVYWYQQSLDQGLQFLIQYYNGEERAKGNILERFSAQQFPDLHSELNLSSLELGDSALYFCASSPGGGDYEQYFGPGTRLTVT.

The chain is built from TRBV28 and TRBJ1-1, with D tentatively TRBD1 (6 bases). The V end lost 4 bases, the J end lost 7 bases, and 13 bases lay between the germline ends. Germline-derived CDR1 and CDR2 are MDHEN and SYDVKM. This CDR3 has 13 residues. CDR3 in amino acids: CASSSPGALEAFF. DNA for the CDR3: TGTGCCAGCAGTTCTCCGGGGGCTCTTGAAGCTTTCTTT.

The J gene is TRBJ1-1, the V gene TRBV28; no firm D call. The CDR3 has 14 residues. Germline V gene lookup returns CDR1 MDHEN and CDR2 SYDVKM. V was cut by 8 bases and J by 4 bases, with 17 bases left in between. Written as DNA, the CDR3 is TGTGCCAGCGTAGAGGACCGCGGACGCACTGAAGCTTTCTTT. Protein sequence: CASVEDRGRTEAFF.

This sequence joins TRBV5-6 and TRBJ1-3, with D hard to call. V shed 6 bases and J shed 2 bases, with 3 bases lying between them. The CDR3 is 11 residues long. Germline CDR1 and CDR2: SGHDT and YYEEEE. The CDR3 region has the DNA TGTGCCAGCATTGCTGGAAACACCATATATTTT. Translated, it gives CASIAGNTIYF.

V and J are TRBV19 and TRBJ1-1; D unresolved. The ends were cut back, 7 bases at V and 1 base at J, with 13 bases in the middle. The germline V gene encodes CDR1 LNHDA and CDR2 SQIVND (reference sequence). This CDR3 comprises 14 residues. DNA of the CDR3: TGTGCCAGTACCTTAGACGCTGGGAACACTGAAGCTTTCTTT. Amino acids: CASTLDAGNTEAFF.

The CDR3 sequence is CASSPTGNSNQPQHF. CDR3 nucleotide sequence: TGTGCCAGTAGCCCGACAGGGAATAGCAATCAGCCCCAGCATTTT. The gene calls are TRBV19 and TRBJ1-5, with TRBD1 matching 7 bases. V lost 6 bases and J lost 0; bases outside the gene matches: 5. Per germline, CDR1 LNHDA and CDR2 SQIVND (reference sequence). This CDR3 is 15 amino acids long.

The chain links TRBV25-1 to TRBJ2-2, with D uncertain. This CDR3 has 13 residues. Trimming shortened V by 2 bases and J by 5 bases, and 6 bases separated the two germline ends. Germline V gene sequence: CDR1 MGHDK, CDR2 SYGVNS. The CDR3 sequence: CASSETRTGELFF. As DNA, the CDR3 is TGTGCCAGCAGTGAAACGAGGACCGGGGAGCTGTTTTTT.

This clone showed up just once. The chain links TRBV6-1 to TRBJ2-7; D gene ambiguous. From germline, CDR1 is MNHNS and CDR2 SASEGT. This CDR3 comprises 11 residues. Trimming stripped 8 bases from V and 0 bases from J, with 5 bases between. The chain's CDR3 is CASPDSYEQYF. CDR3 DNA: TGTGCCAGCCCCGACTCCTACGAGCAGTACTTC.